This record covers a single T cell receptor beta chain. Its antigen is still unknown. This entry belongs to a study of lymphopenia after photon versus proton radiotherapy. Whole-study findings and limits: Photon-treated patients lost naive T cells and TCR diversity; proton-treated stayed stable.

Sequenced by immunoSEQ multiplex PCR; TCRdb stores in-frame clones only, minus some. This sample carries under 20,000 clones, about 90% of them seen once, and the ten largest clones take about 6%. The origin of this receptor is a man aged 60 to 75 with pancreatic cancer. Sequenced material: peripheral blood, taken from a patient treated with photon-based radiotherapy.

The CDR3 sequence: CASSRGTGNQETQYF. CDR3 coding DNA: TGTGCCAGCTCCCGCGGGACAGGGAACCAAGAGACCCAGTACTTC. This rearrangement joins TRBV18 to TRBJ2-5; 9 bases are a match to TRBD1. The CDR3 length is 15 residues. Looked up from germline, CDR1 is KGHSH and CDR2 is LQKENI. Trimming took 6 bases from V and 0 from J; bases not matched to a gene: 5.